The rows below give T cell receptor beta chains drawn from one sample of a study of tumor-infiltrating lymphocytes in oesophageal squamous cell carcinoma. TCRdb reanalysed the PCR reads using MiXCR and keeps one entry per CDR3 protein. This table has just over 15,000 distinct CDR3 sequences, 45% to 50% appearing once. Material: esophageal tumor tissue. The receptor source for this set is a male donor with esophageal squamous cell carcinoma. CDR3s include the opening cysteine and the closing phenylalanine or tryptophan. Each record gives: clone size, V gene, D gene, J gene, CDR3 protein, CDR3 DNA. D genes are given only for firm matches. A clone size is listed for some rows: how often the clone was seen (once, few, many), or a class if it is expanded.

-	TRBV6-1	-	TRBJ2-7	CASTSQRPPYEQYF	TGTGCCAGCACATCCCAGCGACCTCCTTACGAGCAGTACTTC
-	TRBV28	-	TRBJ1-1	CASSLAGDVVAFF	TGTGCCAGCAGTTTGGCAGGGGACGTTGTTGCTTTCTTT
many	TRBV6-1	-	TRBJ1-1	CASSYSGVSAFF	TGTGCCAGCAGCTATTCAGGGGTGTCAGCTTTCTTT
-	TRBV6-4	TRBD1	TRBJ2-7	CASRVGGTGSYEQYF	TGTGCCAGCAGGGTTGGGGGGACAGGGTCCTACGAGCAGTACTTC
-	TRBV15	-	TRBJ2-3	CATSRGEDTQYF	TGTGCCACCAGCAGAGGAGAAGATACGCAGTATTTT
-	TRBV7-3	-	TRBJ1-5	CASSPRHRRCQPQHF	TGTGCCAGCAGCCCCCGACACAGGAGATGTCAGCCCCAGCATTTT
-	TRBV7-2	-	TRBJ2-1	CASSLFYGGPYEQFF	TGTGCCAGCAGCTTATTTTACGGGGGGCCTTACGAGCAGTTCTTC
-	TRBV7-6	-	TRBJ1-5	CASSLAETRRSNQPQHF	TGTGCCAGCAGCTTAGCCGAAACAAGAAGATCCAATCAGCCCCAGCATTTT
-	TRBV7-6	-	TRBJ2-5	CASSSPHETQYF	TGTGCCAGCAGCTCACCTCACGAGACCCAGTACTTC
-	TRBV11-2	-	TRBJ2-7	CASSLRTLYEQYF	TGTGCCAGCAGCTTAAGGACACTGTACGAGCAGTACTTC
-	TRBV15	-	TRBJ1-1	CATSRAGAATEAFF	TGTGCCACCAGCAGAGCGGGGGCAGCCACTGAAGCTTTCTTT
-	TRBV28	-	TRBJ1-1	CASSSESRPGNTEAFF	TGTGCCAGCAGCTCCGAAAGTCGTCCGGGGAACACTGAAGCTTTCTTT
-	TRBV11-2	TRBD2	TRBJ2-1	CASNLGTSGFHEQFF	TGTGCCAGCAATTTAGGGACTAGCGGGTTCCATGAGCAGTTCTTC
few	TRBV7-2	-	TRBJ2-3	CASSLEWQAGVTDTQYF	TGTGCCAGCAGCTTAGAATGGCAGGCAGGTGTTACAGATACGCAGTATTTT
-	TRBV7-2	-	TRBJ2-3	CASSLTGPDTQYF	TGTGCCAGCAGCTTAACGGGGCCAGATACGCAGTATTTT
few	TRBV6-6	TRBD2	TRBJ2-3	CASRPTSGRPTDTQYF	TGTGCCAGCAGGCCGACTAGCGGGAGACCTACAGATACGCAGTATTTT
medium-sized	TRBV12-3/TRBV12-4	TRBD1	TRBJ2-7	CASSLGGTGGTYEQYF	TGTGCCAGCAGTTTAGGCGGGACAGGGGGGACCTACGAGCAGTACTTC
-	TRBV7-8	TRBD2	TRBJ2-3	CASGLAAGTDTQYF	TGTGCCAGCGGACTAGCGGCGGGCACAGATACGCAGTATTTT
once	TRBV7-9	-	TRBJ2-1	CASSPALGSPYNEQFF	TGTGCCAGCAGCCCCGCTTTAGGGAGCCCCTACAATGAGCAGTTCTTC
-	TRBV7-3	TRBD2	TRBJ2-3	CASSLSLTSGSYTQYF	TGTGCCAGCAGCTTAAGCCTAACTAGCGGGAGTTATACGCAGTATTTT
-	TRBV12-3/TRBV12-4	TRBD2	TRBJ2-3	CASMGLAAGTQYF	TGTGCCAGTATGGGGCTAGCGGCTGGCACGCAGTATTTT
many	TRBV18	-	TRBJ2-3	CASSPIGLQRPTDTQYF	TGTGCCAGCTCACCAATAGGCTTGCAGCGGCCCACAGATACGCAGTATTTT
-	TRBV6-2/TRBV6-3	-	TRBJ2-4	CASSPPAWEAKNIQYF	TGTGCCAGCAGCCCTCCCGCGTGGGAGGCCAAAAACATTCAGTACTTC
many	TRBV4-1	TRBD1	TRBJ1-4	CASSQGDREEKLFF	TGCGCCAGCAGCCAAGGGGACAGGGAGGAAAAACTGTTTTTT
-	TRBV7-9	-	TRBJ2-1	CASSLGQYNEQFF	TGTGCCAGCAGCTTAGGCCAATACAATGAGCAGTTCTTC
many	TRBV7-9	-	TRBJ2-1	CASSFSGRSYNEQFF	TGTGCCAGCAGCTTTAGCGGCCGCTCCTACAATGAGCAGTTCTTC
-	TRBV7-2	-	TRBJ1-1	CASIRGIEQAEAFF	TGTGCCAGCATCCGAGGGATAGAACAGGCTGAAGCTTTCTTT
medium-sized	TRBV7-6	-	TRBJ2-7	CASSLAELSYEQYF	TGTGCCAGCAGCTTAGCGGAACTAAGCTACGAGCAGTACTTC
-	TRBV12-3/TRBV12-4	-	TRBJ2-6	CASSGGPGANVLTF	TGTGCCAGCAGTGGGGGACCCGGGGCCAACGTCCTGACTTTC
-	TRBV7-2	-	TRBJ2-1	CASSFKLHNEQFF	TGTGCCAGCAGCTTTAAGCTACACAATGAGCAGTTCTTC
few	TRBV7-2	-	TRBJ2-1	CASSLQVRDEQFF	TGTGCCAGCAGCTTACAGGTGCGGGATGAGCAGTTCTTC
medium-sized	TRBV7-7	TRBD1	TRBJ2-7	CASSPGQGSREQYF	TGTGCTAGCAGCCCCGGACAGGGGAGTCGGGAGCAGTACTTC
-	TRBV7-6	-	TRBJ2-7	CASSLDEYSPLHF	TGTGCTAGCAGCTTAGACGAGTATTCACCCCTCCACTTC
large	TRBV6-6	-	TRBJ2-1	CASSYPGRSYNEQFF	TGTGCCAGCAGTTACCCGGGACGCTCCTACAATGAGCAGTTCTTC
many	TRBV5-1	-	TRBJ1-2	CASSLDPTDAYGYTF	TGCGCCAGCAGCTTGGACCCGACAGATGCCTATGGCTACACCTTC
-	TRBV3-1	-	TRBJ2-5	CASSQDHRTVQETQYF	TGTGCCAGCAGCCAAGATCACAGGACAGTGCAAGAGACCCAGTACTTC
many	TRBV11-3	TRBD2	TRBJ2-1	CASSYISSGRNDEQFF	TGTGCCAGCAGCTACATTAGCAGCGGGAGAAACGATGAGCAGTTCTTC
large	TRBV7-3	-	TRBJ2-3	CAIPLRGPSTDTQYF	TGTGCCATCCCCCTGAGGGGACCAAGCACAGATACGCAGTATTTT
once	TRBV12-3/TRBV12-4	-	TRBJ2-7	CASSLGGFLREQYF	TGTGCCAGCAGTTTAGGGGGTTTCCTACGAGAGCAGTACTTC
many	TRBV24-1	-	TRBJ1-1	CATSESLEMNTEAFF	TGTGCCACCAGTGAATCTTTAGAAATGAACACTGAAGCTTTCTTT